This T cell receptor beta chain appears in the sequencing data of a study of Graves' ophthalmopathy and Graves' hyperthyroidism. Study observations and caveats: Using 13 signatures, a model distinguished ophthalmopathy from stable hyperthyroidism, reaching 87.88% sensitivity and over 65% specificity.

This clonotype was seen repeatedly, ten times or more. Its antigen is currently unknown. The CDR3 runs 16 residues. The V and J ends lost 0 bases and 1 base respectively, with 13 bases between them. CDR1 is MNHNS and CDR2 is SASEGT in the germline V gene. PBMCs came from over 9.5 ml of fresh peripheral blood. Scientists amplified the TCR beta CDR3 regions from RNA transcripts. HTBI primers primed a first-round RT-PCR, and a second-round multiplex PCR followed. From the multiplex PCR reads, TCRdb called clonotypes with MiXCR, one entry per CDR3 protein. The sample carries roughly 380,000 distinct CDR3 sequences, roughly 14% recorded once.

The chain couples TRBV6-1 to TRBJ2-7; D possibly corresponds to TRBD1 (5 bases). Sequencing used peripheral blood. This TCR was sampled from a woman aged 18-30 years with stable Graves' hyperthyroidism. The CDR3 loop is CASSEAPRASSYEQYF. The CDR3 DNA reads TGTGCCAGCAGTGAAGCGCCCAGGGCCTCTTCCTACGAGCAGTACTTC.